A selection of T cell receptor beta chains follows, all from one sample in a study of regulatory T cells in long-lasting Graves disease. MiXCR, applied by TCRdb to the multiplex PCR reads, yields one record per CDR3 protein. The table records 370,000 or so distinct CDR3 sequences, 16% of them present only once. These data also formed part of another study, on T cells in Graves' hyperthyroidism and ophthalmopathy.

The sample was peripheral blood mononuclear cells (PBMCs), taken at new diagnosis, from a patient treated with antithyroid drugs. The receptors shown here come from a woman aged 18-35 years with Graves disease. Each CDR3 is given with its conserved first and last residue. A row's size may be missing; if present it is once, few, many or a size class.

j_call,clone_size,v_call,cdr3_aa
TRBJ2-2,.,TRBV6-2/TRBV6-3,CASSYPAGELFF
TRBJ2-2,.,TRBV3-1,CASRSGTGTSGELFF
TRBJ2-5,few,TRBV4-1,CASSQGPGLAGVQETQYF
TRBJ2-5,many,TRBV28,CASSSDRVGETQYF
TRBJ2-3,.,TRBV7-3,CASSFGTRPDTQYF
TRBJ1-1,many,TRBV10-3,CAISPRTGGTEAFF
TRBJ1-5,many,TRBV2,CASNKGASQPQHF
TRBJ1-6,.,TRBV6-1,CASSQLTGGNSPLHF
TRBJ2-1,many,TRBV5-1,CASSPRRGTNSYNEQFF
TRBJ1-2,few,TRBV6-1,CATSRGFGYGYTF
TRBJ2-1,many,TRBV20-1,CSAIDRTYNEQFF
TRBJ2-7,many,TRBV2,CASRLDFSYEQYF
TRBJ1-1,.,TRBV20-1,CSARDITDRVLWTEAFF
TRBJ2-2,many,TRBV5-1,CASTSTGANTGELFF
TRBJ2-7,many,TRBV9,CASSVAPGYEQYF
TRBJ2-2,.,TRBV19,CASSKGLENTGELFF
TRBJ1-5,.,TRBV6-1,CASSEYYGGGNSNQPQHF
TRBJ1-2,.,TRBV7-9,CASSFAGRLYHGYTF
TRBJ1-5,.,TRBV19,CASSIANQPQHF
TRBJ1-1,many,TRBV11-2,CASSLSSGGDEKAFF
TRBJ2-3,few,TRBV19,CASSMRSSRTGSDTQYF
TRBJ2-5,.,TRBV20-1,CSASSPGGGETQYF
TRBJ1-1,.,TRBV11-2,CASSLIGGLGTEAFF
TRBJ2-7,.,TRBV2,CASSALLAAYEQYF
TRBJ2-3,.,TRBV6-1,CASRWTSGSSHTQYF
TRBJ2-2,many,TRBV12-3/TRBV12-4,CASSFRTGPAGELFF
TRBJ1-1,few,TRBV5-4,CASSLQGRDTEAFF
TRBJ2-1,many,TRBV11-2,CASSLEYATSENNEQFF
TRBJ1-2,many,TRBV7-3,CASSSGQGRYGYTF
TRBJ2-1,many,TRBV28,CASSPQWTAFNEQFF
TRBJ2-7,many,TRBV10-3,CAIAQGTGGRYEQYF
TRBJ2-3,few,TRBV5-4,CASSPWTGDTQYF
TRBJ1-5,.,TRBV2,CAGMTRWSQHF
TRBJ2-7,many,TRBV18,CASSPAGRGSEQYF
TRBJ2-2,many,TRBV2,CASSDAGRGSGELFF
TRBJ2-7,.,TRBV4-1,CASSQTAGGGEQYF
TRBJ1-2,many,TRBV12-3/TRBV12-4,CASIKQGAFGYTF
TRBJ2-7,many,TRBV6-5,CASSYSIGEQYF
TRBJ1-2,.,TRBV9,CASSLDNNYGYTF
TRBJ2-3,many,TRBV7-8,CASSLESGLTLPADTQYF
TRBJ2-5,many,TRBV7-9,CASSWTLQETQYF
TRBJ2-2,.,TRBV27,CASSSSGTGNTGELFF
TRBJ2-1,many,TRBV7-9,CASSLEVFFSGGSRSSSYNEQFF
TRBJ2-5,many,TRBV20-1,CSGLVVETQYF
TRBJ1-1,many,TRBV6-1,CAIRQGGTEAFF
TRBJ2-5,few,TRBV20-1,CSVGAWETQYF
TRBJ2-2,.,TRBV5-4,CASSPPGRTSTGELFF